The 17 T cell receptor beta chains below all came from one sample that was sequenced in a study of blood T cell repertoires in COVID-19. Produced via immunoSEQ multiplex PCR; TCRdb's table is partial and in-frame only. The sample consists of 70,000 to 100,000 clones, 90% to 95% of them appearing once. The specimen was peripheral blood. Every receptor here comes from a man between 60 and 75 years old with acute or convalescent COVID-19.

This chain connects TRBV19 to TRBJ2-1, with D tentatively TRBD2 (5 bases). Between the trimmed V and J ends, which lost 0 bases and 4 bases, there was a span of 13 bases. This CDR3 contains 16 residues. CDR1 and CDR2 (germline): LNHDA, SQIVND (reference sequence). CDR3 nucleotide sequence: TGTGCCAGTAGTATAGATTACGAGGGCCGATACAATGAGCAGTTCTTC. This sequence encodes CASSIDYEGRYNEQFF.

The V call is TRBV9, the J call TRBJ1-1, with D maybe TRBD1 (6 bases). Trimming cost V 2 bases and J 0 bases, with 14 bases left between them. The length of the CDR3 is 16 residues. CDR1 is SGDLS, CDR2 YYNGEE, per germline. The CDR3 protein is CASSVGAGFMNTEAFF. The CDR3 DNA follows: TGTGCCAGCAGCGTGGGGGCAGGTTTTATGAACACTGAAGCTTTCTTT.

The J gene is TRBJ2-7, the V gene TRBV7-8, with D possibly being TRBD1 (6 bases). Looked up from germline, CDR1 is SGHVS and CDR2 is FQNEAQ. V lost 7 bases to trimming and J lost 1 base, with 14 bases between them. This CDR3 region has 14 residues. CDR3 bases: TGTGCCAGCAAAGTCGGGACAACTTCCTACGAGCAGTACTTC. Translating it yields CASKVGTTSYEQYF.

The chain uses TRBV4-3 and TRBJ1-1; the D is unclear. V lost 11 bases and J lost 0, with 13 bases in between. The CDR3 totals 13 residues. The V gene's germline CDR1 is LGHNA and CDR2 YSLEER. The chain's CDR3 is CAAGRQMNTEAFF. Written as DNA, the CDR3 is TGCGCCGCAGGAAGGCAAATGAACACTGAAGCTTTCTTT.

The gene calls are TRBV15 and TRBJ1-2; D is ambiguous. Germline lookup yields CDR1 LNHNV and CDR2 YYDKDF (reference sequence). The V gene lost 0 bases and the J gene lost 0 bases, with 11 bases spanning the gap. The length of the CDR3 is 16 residues. The CDR3 here is CATSRDKGDPNYGYTF. CDR3 DNA sequence: TGTGCCACCAGCAGAGACAAGGGAGACCCTAACTATGGCTACACCTTC.

The rearrangement links TRBV11-3 to TRBJ2-1, with D possibly TRBD2 on 6 matching bases. Germline V gives CDR1 SGHNT, CDR2 YENEEA. V lost 3 bases, J lost 4 bases, and 16 bases lay in between. The CDR3 covers 16 residues. For the CDR3, the DNA is TGTGCCAGCAGCTTTTGGAAACTAGCTTTGTACAATGAGCAGTTCTTC. It specifies CASSFWKLALYNEQFF. The variable domain in full, completed from reference TRBV11-3 and TRBJ2-1, reads EAGVVQSPRYKIIEKKQPVAFWCNPISGHNTLYWYLQNLGQGPELLIRYENEEAVDDSQLPKDRFSAERLKGVDSTLKIQPAELGDSAVYLCASSFWKLALYNEQFFGPGTRLTVL.

The chain links TRBV6-6 to TRBJ2-1, with 8 bases matching TRBD1. The germline gives CDR1 MNHNY, CDR2 SVGAGI (reference sequence). V was clipped by 6 bases and J by 6 bases; unmatched bases: 4. The CDR3 length is 13 residues. The CDR3 reads CASSQDRGNEQFF. The CDR3 DNA follows: TGTGCCAGCAGCCAAGACAGGGGCAATGAGCAGTTCTTC.

This sequence joins TRBV6-2 or TRBV6-3 and TRBJ1-5, with 7 bases lining up with TRBD1. The CDR3 is 15 amino acids. Germline V lookup: CDR1 MNHEY, CDR2 SVGEGT. Trimming took 5 bases from V and 5 from J; bases not matched to a gene: 9. Written as DNA, the CDR3 is TGTGCCAGCAGTCAACGGGACAGCTCATATCAGCCCCAGCATTTT. Protein sequence: CASSQRDSSYQPQHF.

The chain combines TRBV19 with TRBJ2-3, with D maybe TRBD1 (5 bases). The CDR3 runs to 15 residues. CDR1 LNHDA and CDR2 SQIVND come from the germline V gene (reference sequence). The ends were cut back, 1 base at V and 4 bases at J, with 12 bases in the middle. The CDR3 bases are TGTGCCAGTAGTATAGCTAGGGGTTTGGCAGATACGCAGTATTTT. It encodes CASSIARGLADTQYF.

This sequence joins TRBV7-2 and TRBJ2-7, with 7 bases aligning to TRBD1. Per the germline V gene, CDR1 is SGHTA and CDR2 is FQGNSA. This CDR3 is 15 amino acids long. The trim removed 4 bases at V and 5 bases at J, leaving 11 bases unmatched. CDR3: CASSYGQVSSNEQYF. CDR3 in DNA: TGTGCCAGCAGCTACGGACAGGTGTCCTCGAACGAGCAGTACTTC.

This chain uses TRBV19 with TRBJ2-1; D ambiguous. V was clipped by 5 bases and J by 5 bases, with 10 bases between them. CDR1 LNHDA and CDR2 SQIVND come from the germline V gene (reference sequence). The CDR3 is 13 residues long. CDR3 DNA sequence: TGTGCCAGTAGTGCCAACTTGAACAATGAGCAGTTCTTC. It codes for CASSANLNNEQFF. The full variable domain, with the rest looked up from reference TRBV19 and TRBJ2-1, is DGGITQSPKYLFRKEGQNVTLSCEQNLNHDAMYWYRQDPGQGLRLIYYSQIVNDFQKGDIAEGYSVSREKKESFPLTVTSAQKNPTAFYLCASSANLNNEQFFGPGTRLTVL.

The chain uses TRBV19 and TRBJ2-1, with 8 bases that match TRBD2. Per germline, CDR1 LNHDA and CDR2 SQIVND (reference sequence). The CDR3 spans 13 residues. Trimming removed 1 base from V and 8 bases from J; junction bases left unmatched: 1. Here the CDR3 reads CASSIAGGDEQFF. The CDR3 DNA follows: TGTGCCAGTAGTATAGCGGGAGGGGATGAGCAGTTCTTC.

This chain uses TRBV19 with TRBJ1-4; 10 bases are a match to TRBD1. From germline, CDR1 is LNHDA and CDR2 SQIVND (reference sequence). V shed 4 bases, J shed 10 bases, and the junction held 12 bases outside the gene matches. The CDR3 totals 16 residues. The CDR3 loop is CASSTRRQGAGVKLFF. The CDR3 region has the DNA TGTGCCAGTAGTACACGACGACAGGGGGCTGGAGTAAAACTGTTTTTT.

The chain links TRBV7-9 to TRBJ2-7, with 9 bases identical to TRBD2. This CDR3 contains 15 residues. Trimming at V came to 5 bases and at J to 0 bases, leaving 5 bases not matched to a gene. CDR1 and CDR2 (germline): SEHNR, FQNEAQ (reference sequence). The CDR3 loop is CASSVLAGSSYEQYF. The CDR3 DNA sequence: TGTGCCAGCAGCGTACTAGCGGGCAGCTCCTACGAGCAGTACTTC.

This clone appeared once. The chain is built from TRBV19 and TRBJ2-1; a possible D gene is TRBD2 (6 bases). This CDR3 region has 14 residues. The V end was cut by 10 bases, the J end by 7 bases, with 20 bases between. Germline values: CDR1 LNHDA, CDR2 SQIVND (reference sequence). The CDR3 loop is CATNGLFEGNEQFF. The CDR3 coding sequence is TGTGCCACAAATGGACTATTTGAAGGAAATGAGCAGTTCTTC.

The chain joins TRBV7-3 to TRBJ2-3, with D perhaps TRBD2 (5 bases). The CDR3 length is 13 residues. Trimming removed 5 bases at V and 3 bases at J, with 9 bases between. Per the germline V gene, CDR1 is SGHTA and CDR2 is FQGTGA. The DNA of the CDR3 is TGTGCCAGCAGCCCTCGGGGTACAGATACGCAGTATTTT. It codes for CASSPRGTDTQYF.

The CDR3 loop is CSAGGTQGEKLFF. Written as DNA, the CDR3 is TGCAGCGCCGGGGGGACTCAAGGTGAAAAACTGTTTTTT. The chain links TRBV29-1 to TRBJ1-4; D is possibly TRBD1 (5 bases). Germline assignment: CDR1 SQVTM and CDR2 ANQGSEA. Trimming took off 7 bases at V and 7 bases at J, with 16 bases between the two ends. The length of the CDR3 is 13 residues.